This T cell receptor (beta chain) stems from a study of T cell responses to AZD1222 COVID-19 vaccine. The CDR3 length is 16 residues. V lost 6 bases and J lost 5, with 25 bases in between. Germline V lookup: CDR1 SQVTM, CDR2 ANQGSEA. Only in-frame clones appear in the TCRdb table, and some are missing; sequencing was by immunoSEQ multiplex PCR. This sample carries roughly 140,000 clones, roughly 89% of them seen once, and the ten largest clones take under 5.5%. On this clone itself: The antigen is not known.

Study findings and constraints: The donor group comprised mostly white British people and more females; the analysis possibly underestimated clonal diversity. Rises in breadth and depth of Spike-specific TCRs came after two AZD1222 doses. The peak T cell response came first, and repertoires were sampled only after it.

The sequence came from an adult in good health. This chain connects TRBV29-1 to TRBJ2-5; possible D gene TRBD2, 5 bases. The material sequenced was peripheral blood, taken on day 0 of AZD1222 vaccination. The CDR3 is CSVPHEGGFLWETQYF. The CDR3 DNA is TGCAGCGTCCCCCACGAGGGCGGATTTTTATGGGAGACCCAGTACTTC.